A single sample is the source of the 18 T cell receptor beta chains below, sequenced in a study of T cell responses to AZD1222 COVID-19 vaccine. Profiling relied on immunoSEQ multiplex PCR, and the TCRdb table lists in-frame clones only, not all of them. The sample carries fewer than 110,000 clones, 88% recorded once. The starting material was peripheral blood, obtained on day 0 of AZD1222 vaccination. All receptors derive from an adult in good health.

V gene TRBV10-3 combines with J gene TRBJ2-5, with a weak D call TRBD1 (5 bases). Germline V gene lookup returns CDR1 ENHRY and CDR2 SYGVKD. The V end lost 0 bases, the J end lost 2 bases, and 7 bases lay between the germline ends. CDR3 length: 14 residues. Written as DNA, the CDR3 is TGTGCCATCAGTGAGTCGTCAGGGCAAGAGACCCAGTACTTC. This encodes CAISESSGQETQYF.

This rearrangement joins TRBV12-3 or TRBV12-4 to TRBJ2-3, with a possible D match to TRBD1 (6 bases). Trimming shortened V by 6 bases and J by 2 bases, and 9 bases separated the two germline ends. The CDR3 spans 13 residues. CDR3 sequence (DNA): TGTGCCAGCAGACAGGGAGCCACAGATACGCAGTATTTT. It translates to CASRQGATDTQYF.

The chain recombines TRBV28 with TRBJ1-2, with D unclear. Looked up from germline, CDR1 is MDHEN and CDR2 is SYDVKM. Trimming took 7 bases from V and 7 from J, leaving 13 bases between them. The CDR3 is 12 residues long. CDR3 nucleotides: TGTGCCAGCACACAGCAACGCGGTGGCTACACCTTC. Its translation is CASTQQRGGYTF.

The CDR3 is CASGLGQGRTGELFF. CDR3 nucleotide sequence: TGTGCTAGTGGTTTGGGACAGGGTAGGACCGGGGAGCTGTTTTTT. This chain connects TRBV12-5 to TRBJ2-2; 7 bases agree with TRBD1. Germline V CDR1 and CDR2: LGHNT, FRNRAP. This CDR3 has 15 amino acids. J gave up 5 bases and V 1 base, and 4 bases lay outside the gene matches.

This chain uses TRBV7-9 with TRBJ2-5; D remains ambiguous. Germline CDR1 SEHNR, CDR2 FQNEAQ (reference sequence). This CDR3 has 14 residues. Trimming removed 1 base at V and 2 bases at J, with 8 bases between. CDR3 region: CASSLVGGQETQYF. The CDR3 bases are TGTGCCAGCAGCTTAGTTGGTGGGCAAGAGACCCAGTACTTC.

CDR3 region: CASSFIGMPGQGMPEAFF. As DNA, the CDR3 is TGTGCCAGCAGTTTTATCGGGATGCCGGGACAGGGAATGCCTGAAGCTTTCTTT. The rearrangement links TRBV27 to TRBJ1-1; 9 bases are shared with TRBD1. Germline CDR1 is MNHEY and CDR2 is SMNVEV (reference sequence). The CDR3 consists of 18 residues. The trim removed 3 bases at V and 6 bases at J, leaving 17 bases unmatched.

This chain connects TRBV27 to TRBJ1-1, with 8 bases lining up with TRBD1. The CDR3 sequence is 13 residues long. V trimming: 4 bases; J trimming: 10 bases; junction bases outside the gene matches: 8. The germline V gene encodes CDR1 MNHEY and CDR2 SMNVEV (reference sequence). This chain's CDR3 is CASSSRTQGGAFF. CDR3 DNA sequence: TGTGCCAGCAGTTCCAGAACACAGGGGGGAGCTTTCTTT.

J is TRBJ2-7 and V is TRBV5-1, with 9 bases lining up with TRBD1. Germline CDR1 reads SGHRS; CDR2 reads YFSETQ. The CDR3 is 16 amino acids. The V gene end was trimmed by 3 bases and the J gene end by 5 bases; junction bases not matched to a gene: 12. The CDR3 loop is CASSSGGTGRLDEQYF. DNA for the CDR3: TGCGCCAGCAGCTCTGGGGGGACAGGGCGTCTTGACGAGCAGTACTTC.

V gene TRBV4-3 combines with J gene TRBJ2-1; D is tentatively TRBD1 or TRBD2 (5 bases each). Germline loops: CDR1 LGHNA, CDR2 YSLEER. Trimming took 0 bases from V and 8 from J, leaving 14 bases between them. This CDR3 spans 15 amino acids. The CDR3 spells CASSQDRGFSDEQFF. Here the CDR3 DNA reads TGCGCCAGCAGCCAAGATCGGGGCTTTTCCGATGAGCAGTTCTTC.

CDR3 DNA: TGTGCCAGCTCACCGGTGGGGGATCAGCCCCAGCATTTT. Translating gives CASSPVGDQPQHF. The chain uses TRBV18 and TRBJ1-5; D is possibly TRBD1 (5 bases). The CDR3 consists of 13 residues. Germline assignment: CDR1 KGHSH and CDR2 LQKENI. V lost 3 bases to trimming and J lost 5 bases, with 8 bases between them.

The chain has TRBV7-2 and TRBJ1-2; no clear D. Germline CDR1 is SGHTA and CDR2 is FQGNSA. CDR3 length equals 15 residues. Trimming removed 1 base from V and 7 bases from J, with 16 bases in between. CDR3 amino acids: CASSLGAAQGSGYTF. The CDR3 nucleotides read TGTGCCAGCAGCTTAGGGGCAGCCCAAGGAAGTGGCTACACCTTC.

The CDR3 protein is CASGWGPPDRGNTIYF. The CDR3 DNA reads as TGTGCTAGTGGTTGGGGACCGCCCGACCGGGGAAACACCATATATTTT. V usage is TRBV12-5 and J usage is TRBJ1-3; a weak D match, TRBD1 (5 bases). Germline V gene lookup returns CDR1 LGHNT and CDR2 FRNRAP. The CDR3 contains 16 residues. V was shortened by 4 bases and J by 4 bases, with 17 bases between the two germline ends. The variable domain in full, completed from reference TRBV12-5 and TRBJ1-3, reads DARVTQTPRHKVTEMGQEVTMRCQPILGHNTVFWYRQTMMQGLELLAYFRNRAPLDDSGMPKDRFSAEMPDATLATLKIQPSEPRDSAVYFCASGWGPPDRGNTIYFGEGSWLTVV.

The rearrangement joins TRBV18 to TRBJ1-1, with D possibly being TRBD1 (5 bases). Looked up from germline, CDR1 is KGHSH and CDR2 is LQKENI. The CDR3 totals 13 residues. With 3 bases removed from V and 4 bases from J, the gap between germline ends came to 9 bases. As DNA, the CDR3 is TGTGCCAGCTCACCCCCAGGGCCCACTGAAGCTTTCTTT. It translates to CASSPPGPTEAFF.

The rearrangement uses TRBV30 and TRBJ1-5; weak D call: TRBD1 (6 bases). CDR1 and CDR2 from the germline V gene are GTSNPN and SVGIG (reference sequence). The CDR3 is 14 amino acids. The V end was cut by 2 bases, the J end by 6 bases, with 14 bases between. In nucleotides, the CDR3 is TGTGCCTGGAGTACAGGGACACTAAGTCAGCCCCAGCATTTT. Protein sequence: CAWSTGTLSQPQHF.

The gene calls are TRBV28 and TRBJ1-4; 10 bases line up with TRBD1. The CDR3 is 14 residues long. The junction had 7 bases not matched to a gene; V was cut back by 7 bases and J by 8 bases. From germline, CDR1 is MDHEN and CDR2 SYDVKM. CDR3: CASKVDRGREKLFF. In nucleotides, the CDR3 is TGTGCCAGCAAAGTCGACAGGGGGCGAGAAAAACTGTTTTTT.

J is TRBJ2-3 and V is TRBV24-1, with TRBD2 matching 7 bases. The CDR3 spans 16 residues. V shed 0 bases, J shed 4 bases, and the junction held 6 bases outside the gene matches. Germline V gene lookup returns CDR1 KGHDR and CDR2 SFDVKD. The CDR3 DNA follows: TGTGCCACCAGTGATTTGGGTGGACTAGGGGCAGATACGCAGTATTTT. Protein sequence: CATSDLGGLGADTQYF.

V and J are TRBV10-1 and TRBJ1-1; D ambiguous. Per the germline V gene, CDR1 is WNHNN and CDR2 is SYGVQD (reference sequence). V was pared by 0 bases and J by 0 bases, with 5 bases between. The CDR3 runs to 14 residues. The CDR3 loop is CASSESEVNTEAFF. The DNA for the CDR3 is TGCGCCAGCAGTGAGTCCGAAGTGAACACTGAAGCTTTCTTT.

The chain is built from TRBV24-1 and TRBJ1-1; 11 bases are shared with TRBD1. This CDR3 comprises 15 residues. Trimming at V came to 3 bases and at J to 7 bases, leaving 6 bases not matched to a gene. Germline V lookup: CDR1 KGHDR, CDR2 SFDVKD. CDR3 protein: CATSDAGQGAVEAFF. In nucleotides, the CDR3 is TGTGCCACCAGTGATGCTGGACAGGGGGCGGTTGAAGCTTTCTTT.